This TCR beta chain derives from a study of T cell repertoires in cytomegalovirus infection. A remark on this clonotype: Antigen unknown.

The CDR3 spans 17 residues. V gave up 3 bases and J gave up 0 bases, with 15 bases separating them. TCRdb re-derived calls from the reads in MiXCR, one entry per CDR3 protein. The sample shows about 150,000 distinct CDR3 sequences, roughly a third of them seen only once. The material was CD8+ T cells from cultured PBMCs, obtained from culture after CMV antigen stimulation. The clonotype comes from a human donor in good health (CMV status not recorded). Some clones in this sample may be carry-over from other donors' samples. The chain combines TRBV12-3 or TRBV12-4 with TRBJ1-5; possible D gene TRBD1, 5 bases. CDR3 coding DNA: TGTGCCAGCAGTTTGGGGGGGTGGGAGTATAGCAATCAGCCCCAGCATTTT. Encoded protein: CASSLGGWEYSNQPQHF.